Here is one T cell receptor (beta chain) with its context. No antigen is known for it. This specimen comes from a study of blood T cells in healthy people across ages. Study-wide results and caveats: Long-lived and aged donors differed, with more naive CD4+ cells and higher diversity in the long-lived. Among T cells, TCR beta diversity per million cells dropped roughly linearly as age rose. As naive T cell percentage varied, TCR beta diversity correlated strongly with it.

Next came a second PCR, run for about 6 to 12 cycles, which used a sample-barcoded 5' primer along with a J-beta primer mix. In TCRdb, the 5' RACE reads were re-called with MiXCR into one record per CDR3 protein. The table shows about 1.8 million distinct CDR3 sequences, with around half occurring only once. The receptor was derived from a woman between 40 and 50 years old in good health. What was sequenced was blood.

The CDR3 region has the DNA TGTGCCAGCAGCGTCGGGGACGTATACAATGAGCAGTTCTTC. Encoded protein: CASSVGDVYNEQFF. This sequence joins TRBV9 and TRBJ2-1; D possibly matches TRBD1 or TRBD2 (5 bases each). The V gene's germline CDR1 is SGDLS and CDR2 YYNGEE. This CDR3 has 14 residues. Trimming shortened V by 2 bases and J by 4 bases, and 10 bases separated the two germline ends. The full variable domain, with the rest looked up from reference TRBV9 and TRBJ2-1, is DSGVTQTPKHLITATGQRVTLRCSPRSGDLSVYWYQQSLDQGLQFLIQYYNGEERAKGNILERFSAQQFPDLHSELNLSSLELGDSALYFCASSVGDVYNEQFFGPGTRLTVL.